Listed below are T cell receptor beta chains from one sample, sequenced in a study of blood T cell repertoires in COVID-19. Produced via immunoSEQ multiplex PCR; TCRdb's table is partial and in-frame only. The sample carries under 150,000 clones, 55% to 75% recorded once. Input material: peripheral blood. All receptors come from a woman aged 65 to 85 with acute or convalescent COVID-19. Each CDR3 is given with its conserved first and last residue. Each record gives: J gene, CDR3 length, V gene, D gene, clone size, CDR3 DNA, CDR3 protein. D genes are given only for firm matches. The listing skips clone size in some rows; elsewhere it reads once, few, many or a size class.

j_gene: TRBJ2-7
len: 15
v_gene: TRBV7-3
d_gene: TRBD1
abundance: -
CDR3nt: TGTGCCAGCAGCTTAGACAGGGGGGCCTCCTACGAGCAGTACTTC
CDR3aa: CASSLDRGASYEQYF

j_gene: TRBJ1-6
len: 16
v_gene: TRBV6-5
d_gene: TRBD1
abundance: -
CDR3nt: TGTGCCAGCAGTTACCGGGACAGAGGTTATAATTCACCCCTCCACTTT
CDR3aa: CASSYRDRGYNSPLHF

j_gene: TRBJ1-5
len: 15
v_gene: TRBV18
d_gene: -
abundance: -
CDR3nt: TGTGCCAGCTCACGCAGGGGCCATAGCAATCAGCCCCAGCATTTT
CDR3aa: CASSRRGHSNQPQHF

j_gene: TRBJ2-3
len: 17
v_gene: TRBV28
d_gene: -
abundance: few
CDR3nt: TGTGCCAGCACAGTGGCAGGGGACATCGTTAGCACAGATACGCAGTATTTT
CDR3aa: CASTVAGDIVSTDTQYF

j_gene: TRBJ1-2
len: 15
v_gene: TRBV28
d_gene: -
abundance: few
CDR3nt: TGTGCCAGCAGCCGCGACGGGGGACGTAACTATGGCTACACCTTC
CDR3aa: CASSRDGGRNYGYTF

j_gene: TRBJ2-7
len: 14
v_gene: TRBV5-4
d_gene: -
abundance: -
CDR3nt: TGTGCCAGCAGCTTGGTTGGTAGCGATAACGAGCAGTACTTC
CDR3aa: CASSLVGSDNEQYF

j_gene: TRBJ1-2
len: 12
v_gene: TRBV24-1
d_gene: -
abundance: -
CDR3nt: TGTGCCACCAGTCTTGACAGCTATGGCTACACCTTC
CDR3aa: CATSLDSYGYTF

j_gene: TRBJ2-2
len: 15
v_gene: TRBV5-1
d_gene: TRBD2
abundance: -
CDR3nt: TGCGCCAGCAGCTTAGGGAGGGCCACCACCGGGGAGCTGTTTTTT
CDR3aa: CASSLGRATTGELFF

j_gene: TRBJ2-1
len: 13
v_gene: TRBV5-6
d_gene: TRBD2
abundance: few
CDR3nt: TGTGCCAGCAGCTTTGCTAGCGGTGTTGGGCAGTTCTTC
CDR3aa: CASSFASGVGQFF

j_gene: TRBJ2-1
len: 13
v_gene: TRBV10-1
d_gene: -
abundance: -
CDR3nt: TGCGCCAGCAGTGATCGGAGCGAGGGTGAGCAGTTCTTC
CDR3aa: CASSDRSEGEQFF

j_gene: TRBJ2-3
len: 15
v_gene: TRBV6-5
d_gene: -
abundance: -
CDR3nt: TGTGCCAGCAGTAACGGACATAGCCGCACAGATACGCAGTATTTT
CDR3aa: CASSNGHSRTDTQYF

j_gene: TRBJ1-5
len: 15
v_gene: TRBV7-2
d_gene: -
abundance: -
CDR3nt: TGTGCCAGCAGCCTCATGTCAGGGGGCAATCAGCCCCAGCATTTT
CDR3aa: CASSLMSGGNQPQHF

j_gene: TRBJ1-5
len: 14
v_gene: TRBV2
d_gene: TRBD1
abundance: -
CDR3nt: TGTGCCAGCAGTGTTCAGGGGGGAGATCAGCCCCAGCATTTT
CDR3aa: CASSVQGGDQPQHF

j_gene: TRBJ2-7
len: 15
v_gene: TRBV2
d_gene: TRBD1
abundance: few
CDR3nt: TGTGCCAGCAGTCCTGCGGACAGGGTGGTATACGAGCAGTACTTC
CDR3aa: CASSPADRVVYEQYF

j_gene: TRBJ2-3
len: 14
v_gene: TRBV2
d_gene: -
abundance: -
CDR3nt: TGTGCCAGCAGTCCGCAACAGGGACCAGATACGCAGTATTTT
CDR3aa: CASSPQQGPDTQYF

j_gene: TRBJ1-2
len: 14
v_gene: TRBV5-4
d_gene: TRBD1
abundance: -
CDR3nt: TGTGCCAGCAGACGGACAGGGGGGCCTATGGGCTACACCTTC
CDR3aa: CASRRTGGPMGYTF

j_gene: TRBJ1-2
len: 14
v_gene: TRBV14
d_gene: TRBD1
abundance: -
CDR3nt: TGTGCCAGCAGCCAGTACCGGACAGGGGGAGGCTACACCTTC
CDR3aa: CASSQYRTGGGYTF

j_gene: TRBJ2-1
len: 15
v_gene: TRBV13
d_gene: TRBD2
abundance: -
CDR3nt: TGTGCCAGCAGCTCTAGCGGGGAATCACGATGGGAGCAGTTCTTC
CDR3aa: CASSSSGESRWEQFF

j_gene: TRBJ2-2
len: 16
v_gene: TRBV4-1
d_gene: -
abundance: once
CDR3nt: TGCGCCAGCAGCCCCAAGTCTGTGGCCTACACCGGGGAGCTGTTTTTT
CDR3aa: CASSPKSVAYTGELFF

j_gene: TRBJ2-1
len: 14
v_gene: TRBV5-1
d_gene: -
abundance: -
CDR3nt: TGCGCCAGCAGCTTGGCCTCTGCAGACAATGAGCAGTTCTTC
CDR3aa: CASSLASADNEQFF

j_gene: TRBJ1-2
len: 12
v_gene: TRBV5-4
d_gene: -
abundance: -
CDR3nt: TGTGCCAGCACCCAGGGGCTCAAGGGCTACACCTTC
CDR3aa: CASTQGLKGYTF

j_gene: TRBJ2-2
len: 13
v_gene: TRBV7-8
d_gene: -
abundance: -
CDR3nt: TGTGCCAGCAGCTCCCAACAGTCCGGGGAGCTGTTTTTT
CDR3aa: CASSSQQSGELFF

j_gene: TRBJ2-2
len: 15
v_gene: TRBV7-9
d_gene: TRBD1
abundance: -
CDR3nt: TGTGCCAGCAGCCCCCGACAGGGTCGCACCGGGGAGCTGTTTTTT
CDR3aa: CASSPRQGRTGELFF

j_gene: TRBJ2-1
len: 15
v_gene: TRBV4-2
d_gene: -
abundance: -
CDR3nt: TGTGCCAGCAGCCAGAGCGGAGCCTCCTACAATGAGCAGTTCTTC
CDR3aa: CASSQSGASYNEQFF

j_gene: TRBJ1-2
len: 14
v_gene: TRBV6-5
d_gene: TRBD1
abundance: -
CDR3nt: TGTGCCAGCAGTCTCCCGGGACAGGGGTCCGGCTACACCTTC
CDR3aa: CASSLPGQGSGYTF

j_gene: TRBJ1-2
len: 14
v_gene: TRBV7-9
d_gene: TRBD1
abundance: -
CDR3nt: TGTGCCAGCAGCGACAGGGGTTCTAACTATGGCTACACCTTC
CDR3aa: CASSDRGSNYGYTF

j_gene: TRBJ2-3
len: 15
v_gene: TRBV28
d_gene: -
abundance: -
CDR3nt: TGTGCCAGCCGGGCCAGGGACTCCCGCACAGATACGCAGTATTTT
CDR3aa: CASRARDSRTDTQYF

j_gene: TRBJ2-1
len: 16
v_gene: TRBV28
d_gene: TRBD2
abundance: -
CDR3nt: TGTGCCAGCAGTCCAGAAGGACTAGCGGGGTACAATGAGCAGTTCTTC
CDR3aa: CASSPEGLAGYNEQFF

j_gene: TRBJ2-7
len: 13
v_gene: TRBV2
d_gene: -
abundance: few
CDR3nt: TGTGCCAGCAGTGAAATTGGTCGAGGCGAGCAGTACTTC
CDR3aa: CASSEIGRGEQYF

j_gene: TRBJ2-5
len: 12
v_gene: TRBV29-1
d_gene: -
abundance: -
CDR3nt: TGCAGCGTTGACTACAGAGGGGAGACCCAGTACTTC
CDR3aa: CSVDYRGETQYF

j_gene: TRBJ1-5
len: 15
v_gene: TRBV6-4
d_gene: TRBD1
abundance: -
CDR3nt: TGTGCCAGCAGTGAAAAGGACAGGGTCAATCAGCCCCAGCATTTT
CDR3aa: CASSEKDRVNQPQHF

j_gene: TRBJ1-2
len: 13
v_gene: TRBV30
d_gene: -
abundance: few
CDR3nt: TGTGCCTGGAGTGTACGACAGGACTATGGCTACACCTTC
CDR3aa: CAWSVRQDYGYTF

j_gene: TRBJ2-2
len: 12
v_gene: TRBV12-3/TRBV12-4
d_gene: -
abundance: -
CDR3nt: TGTGCCAGCAGCCCTAACACCGGGGAGCTGTTTTTT
CDR3aa: CASSPNTGELFF

j_gene: TRBJ1-3
len: 15
v_gene: TRBV19
d_gene: TRBD1
abundance: -
CDR3nt: TGTGCCAGTAGTAAGAACGACAGGGCCGGAAACACCATATATTTT
CDR3aa: CASSKNDRAGNTIYF

j_gene: TRBJ2-5
len: 12
v_gene: TRBV7-2
d_gene: -
abundance: -
CDR3nt: TGTGCCAGCAGGGGGGCCCAAGAGACCCAGTACTTC
CDR3aa: CASRGAQETQYF

j_gene: TRBJ2-7
len: 16
v_gene: TRBV28
d_gene: -
abundance: -
CDR3nt: TGTGCCAGCAGGATTGGCTCGAGACTACCTCCTTGGGAGCAGTACTTC
CDR3aa: CASRIGSRLPPWEQYF

j_gene: TRBJ1-2
len: 12
v_gene: TRBV12-3/TRBV12-4
d_gene: TRBD1
abundance: -
CDR3nt: TGTGCCAGCAGTTCGGACAGGGGGGGCTACACCTTC
CDR3aa: CASSSDRGGYTF

j_gene: TRBJ1-5
len: 16
v_gene: TRBV7-9
d_gene: TRBD1
abundance: -
CDR3nt: TGTGCCAGCAGCTCAGGGGGCAGGTGGGAAAGACAGCCCCAGCATTTT
CDR3aa: CASSSGGRWERQPQHF

j_gene: TRBJ1-2
len: 12
v_gene: TRBV9
d_gene: -
abundance: -
CDR3nt: TGTGCCAGCAGCGTAGGGAGTGAAGGCTACACCTTC
CDR3aa: CASSVGSEGYTF

j_gene: TRBJ1-1
len: 12
v_gene: TRBV10-3
d_gene: -
abundance: -
CDR3nt: TGTGCCATCAAGGAGGGGCACGCTGAAGCTTTCTTT
CDR3aa: CAIKEGHAEAFF

j_gene: TRBJ2-7
len: 13
v_gene: TRBV5-1
d_gene: TRBD2
abundance: -
CDR3nt: TGCGCCAGCAGCTCGGCTAGCGGAAACGAGCAGTACTTC
CDR3aa: CASSSASGNEQYF

j_gene: TRBJ1-2
len: 15
v_gene: TRBV11-2
d_gene: TRBD1
abundance: few
CDR3nt: TGTGCCAGCAGCGATCATACAGGGGCGGACTATGGCTACACCTTC
CDR3aa: CASSDHTGADYGYTF

j_gene: TRBJ2-1
len: 15
v_gene: TRBV11-2
d_gene: -
abundance: once
CDR3nt: TGTGCCAGCAGCCGGGACTTCCGATCCTACAATGAGCAGTTCTTC
CDR3aa: CASSRDFRSYNEQFF

j_gene: TRBJ2-2
len: 17
v_gene: TRBV28
d_gene: TRBD2
abundance: -
CDR3nt: TGTGCCAGCAGTTCAGACCTAGCGGGCTCGAACACCGGGGAGCTGTTTTTT
CDR3aa: CASSSDLAGSNTGELFF

j_gene: TRBJ1-1
len: 14
v_gene: TRBV28
d_gene: -
abundance: -
CDR3nt: TGTGCCAGCACCGCGACAGTCCAGCGCACTGAAGCTTTCTTT
CDR3aa: CASTATVQRTEAFF

j_gene: TRBJ2-3
len: 16
v_gene: TRBV4-1
d_gene: TRBD1
abundance: few
CDR3nt: TGCGCCAGCAGCCCCGGTGGACAGGGCAGGACAGATACGCAGTATTTT
CDR3aa: CASSPGGQGRTDTQYF

j_gene: TRBJ1-1
len: 14
v_gene: TRBV19
d_gene: -
abundance: few
CDR3nt: TGTGCCAGTAGCGTACAGGGTGCGGTCACTGAAGCTTTCTTT
CDR3aa: CASSVQGAVTEAFF

j_gene: TRBJ2-2
len: 17
v_gene: TRBV5-8
d_gene: -
abundance: -
CDR3nt: TGTGCCAGCAGCTTGGCCCGACATTCCAAGAACACCGGGGAGCTGTTTTTT
CDR3aa: CASSLARHSKNTGELFF

j_gene: TRBJ1-1
len: 11
v_gene: TRBV28
d_gene: -
abundance: -
CDR3nt: TGTGCCAGCAGGGTCGAGGATGAAGCTTTCTTT
CDR3aa: CASRVEDEAFF

j_gene: TRBJ1-3
len: 15
v_gene: TRBV10-1
d_gene: TRBD1
abundance: many
CDR3nt: TGCGCCAGCGGGTGGACAGGGAGCTCTGGAAACACCATATATTTT
CDR3aa: CASGWTGSSGNTIYF

j_gene: TRBJ1-2
len: 15
v_gene: TRBV4-3
d_gene: TRBD1
abundance: -
CDR3nt: TGCGCCAGCAGCCATACAGGGGTGGCAAACTATGGCTACACCTTC
CDR3aa: CASSHTGVANYGYTF

j_gene: TRBJ2-1
len: 15
v_gene: TRBV7-2
d_gene: TRBD2
abundance: -
CDR3nt: TGTGCCAGCAGCCCATCCCGTAGCGGGGGCGGTGAGCAGTTCTTC
CDR3aa: CASSPSRSGGGEQFF

j_gene: TRBJ2-1
len: 15
v_gene: TRBV3-1/TRBV3-2
d_gene: TRBD1
abundance: many
CDR3nt: TGTGCCAGCAGCTCCGGACAGGGCTTAGACAATGAGCAGTTCTTC
CDR3aa: CASSSGQGLDNEQFF

j_gene: TRBJ2-5
len: 14
v_gene: TRBV12-5
d_gene: TRBD1
abundance: -
CDR3nt: TGTGCTAGTGGCCGACAGGGAACAGGGGAGACCCAGTACTTC
CDR3aa: CASGRQGTGETQYF

j_gene: TRBJ2-5
len: 16
v_gene: TRBV6-1
d_gene: TRBD2
abundance: once
CDR3nt: TGTGCCAGCAGTGTAGGGACTAGCGGGGCCCAAGAGACCCAGTACTTC
CDR3aa: CASSVGTSGAQETQYF